Each of the 26 T cell receptor beta chains below was sequenced from the same sample in a study of T cells in Graves' hyperthyroidism and ophthalmopathy. Amplified TCR beta CDR3 regions came from RNA transcripts. First-round RT-PCR with HTBI primers amplified the TCR CDR3 region. TCRdb redid the calling of the multiplex PCR reads with MiXCR, one entry per CDR3 protein. The table includes about 640,000 distinct CDR3 sequences, under 25% detected once. The sequenced material came from blood. The origin of the receptors is a man aged 25 to 40 with Graves' ophthalmopathy.

A few counts support this clonotype. The chain couples TRBV25-1 to TRBJ1-1; the D gene is possibly TRBD1 (6 bases). Germline V gives CDR1 MGHDK, CDR2 SYGVNS. The length of the CDR3 is 14 residues. V was trimmed by 1 base and J by 4 bases, leaving 10 bases between them. CDR3 residues: CASSESVRGTEAFF. For the CDR3, the DNA is TGTGCCAGCAGTGAATCGGTCAGGGGCACTGAAGCTTTCTTT.

The V gene is TRBV9, the J gene TRBJ2-3; weak D call: TRBD2 (6 bases). The CDR3 is made up of 16 amino acids. The germline V and J ends were trimmed by 7 bases and 1 base, with 19 bases remaining between them. CDR1 is SGDLS and CDR2 is YYNGEE in the germline V gene. The CDR3 here is CASSDGAGSGTDTQYF. For the CDR3, the DNA is TGTGCCAGCTCGGATGGGGCGGGATCGGGCACAGATACGCAGTATTTT. Supplemented by reference TRBV9 and TRBJ2-3, the full variable domain reads DSGVTQTPKHLITATGQRVTLRCSPRSGDLSVYWYQQSLDQGLQFLIQYYNGEERAKGNILERFSAQQFPDLHSELNLSSLELGDSALYFCASSDGAGSGTDTQYFGPGTRLTVL.

V gene TRBV4-1 combines with J gene TRBJ2-1; D remains ambiguous. The CDR3 length is 13 residues. Trimming took 0 bases from V and 9 from J, leaving 9 bases between them. Germline V lookup: CDR1 MGHRA, CDR2 YSYEKL. This chain's CDR3 is CASSQDPASEQFF. In DNA form, the CDR3 reads TGCGCCAGCAGCCAAGATCCAGCCTCTGAGCAGTTCTTC.

The chain employs TRBV4-1 and TRBJ2-7; D is possibly TRBD2 (6 bases). Trimming left V 4 bases short and J 2 bases short, with 12 bases between. This CDR3 has 14 amino acids. In germline, CDR1 is MGHRA, CDR2 YSYEKL. The CDR3: CASSPSAGTYEQYF. The CDR3 bases are TGCGCCAGCAGCCCTAGCGCGGGGACCTACGAGCAGTACTTC.

The V and J genes are TRBV24-1 and TRBJ2-2; 8 positions match TRBD2. This CDR3 is built from 16 residues. The trim removed 9 bases at V and 7 bases at J, leaving 15 bases unmatched. Germline V gene data show CDR1 as KGHDR and CDR2 as SFDVKD. The CDR3 loop reads CATGVQRGNGIGELFF. The CDR3 region has the DNA TGTGCCACCGGAGTTCAGCGGGGGAATGGGATCGGGGAGCTGTTTTTT.

This clonotype was observed a single time. This chain uses TRBV29-1 with TRBJ1-1; D not resolved. Trimming left V 6 bases short and J 3 bases short, with 5 bases between. There are 10 residues in the CDR3. CDR1 and CDR2 (germline): SQVTM, ANQGSEA. In nucleotides, the CDR3 is TGCAGCGTACTCCACACTGAAGCTTTCTTT. Its protein is CSVLHTEAFF.

This clonotype was counted many times. The gene calls are TRBV20-1 and TRBJ2-1; 11 nucleotides match TRBD2. From germline, CDR1 is DFQATT and CDR2 SNEGSKA (reference sequence). This CDR3 has 12 amino acids. V lost 6 bases, J lost 8 bases, and 3 bases stayed unmatched. The CDR3 spells CSAPGLADEQFF. CDR3 nucleotides: TGCAGTGCCCCGGGACTAGCGGATGAGCAGTTCTTC.

The rearrangement links TRBV7-9 to TRBJ2-2, with 7 positions matching TRBD1. This CDR3 region has 17 residues. V trimming: 5 bases; J trimming: 6 bases; junction bases outside the gene matches: 15. Germline V gene sequence: CDR1 SEHNR, CDR2 FQNEAQ (reference sequence). DNA of the CDR3: TGTGCCAGCAGCCCGAGACAGGGCGAGGGGCACGCCGGGGAGCTGTTTTTT. Encoded protein: CASSPRQGEGHAGELFF.

The V gene is TRBV2, the J gene TRBJ1-1; the D is unclear. Germline-derived CDR1 and CDR2 are SNHLY and FYNNEI. Trimming took off 3 bases at V and 1 base at J, with 9 bases between the two ends. This CDR3 contains 14 residues. Written as DNA, the CDR3 is TGTGCCAGCAGTGAGGAATGGGGGAACACTGAAGCTTTCTTT. This sequence encodes CASSEEWGNTEAFF. The full variable domain, its missing parts supplied by reference TRBV2 and TRBJ1-1, is EPEVTQTPSHQVTQMGQEVILRCVPISNHLYFYWYRQILGQKVEFLVSFYNNEISEKSEIFDDQFSVERPDGSNFTLKIRSTKLEDSAMYFCASSEEWGNTEAFFGQGTRLTVV.

This clonotype showed up just a few times. The V and J genes are TRBV19 and TRBJ2-5, with 8 bases lining up with TRBD1. Trimming removed 7 bases from V and 11 bases from J; junction bases left unmatched: 12. Germline V lookup: CDR1 LNHDA, CDR2 SQIVND (reference sequence). The CDR3 is 13 residues long. CDR3 DNA: TGTGCCAGTATCGCCGGACAGGGCGGTAGACAGTACTTC. This codes for CASIAGQGGRQYF.

There are a few counts of this clonotype. The genes are TRBV5-1 and TRBJ2-7, with D perhaps matching TRBD2 (6 bases). Per germline, CDR1 SGHRS and CDR2 YFSETQ. The CDR3 runs to 13 residues. Trimming took off 6 bases at V and 0 bases at J, with 10 bases between the two ends. CDR3 amino acids: CASNGGNSYEQYF. The CDR3 DNA is TGCGCCAGCAACGGGGGAAACTCCTACGAGCAGTACTTC. Combining the CDR3 with reference TRBV5-1 and TRBJ2-7 gives the whole variable domain KAGVTQTPRYLIKTRGQQVTLSCSPISGHRSVSWYQQTPGQGLQFLFEYFSETQRNKGNFPGRFSGRQFSNSRSEMNVSTLELGDSALYLCASNGGNSYEQYFGPGTRLTVT.

The chain combines TRBV9 with TRBJ2-1, with D unclear. CDR3 length: 15 amino acids. From germline, CDR1 is SGDLS and CDR2 YYNGEE. The V end lost 0 bases, the J end lost 0 bases, and 7 bases lay between the germline ends. The DNA of the CDR3 is TGTGCCAGCAGCGTAGCCGCGAGCTCCTACAATGAGCAGTTCTTC. Translation gives CASSVAASSYNEQFF. Full variable domain (rest looked up from reference TRBV9 and TRBJ2-1): DSGVTQTPKHLITATGQRVTLRCSPRSGDLSVYWYQQSLDQGLQFLIQYYNGEERAKGNILERFSAQQFPDLHSELNLSSLELGDSALYFCASSVAASSYNEQFFGPGTRLTVL.

This clonotype appeared a single time. The V gene is TRBV28, the J gene TRBJ1-6; D is ambiguous. Trimming took 6 bases from V and 4 from J, leaving 10 bases between them. The CDR3 is 14 residues long. From germline, CDR1 is MDHEN and CDR2 SYDVKM. CDR3 in amino acids: CASRRGPYNSPLHF. The CDR3 DNA reads as TGTGCCAGCAGGAGAGGGCCTTATAATTCACCCCTCCACTTT.

This chain uses TRBV28 with TRBJ2-7, with D tentatively TRBD1 or TRBD2 (5 bases each). Germline V gene lookup returns CDR1 MDHEN and CDR2 SYDVKM. This CDR3 spans 14 amino acids. The V gene lost 3 bases and the J gene lost 0 bases, with 9 bases spanning the gap. The CDR3 reads CASSFMGDSYEQYF. The CDR3 DNA sequence: TGTGCCAGCAGTTTTATGGGGGACTCCTACGAGCAGTACTTC.

This clonotype was found many times. For the CDR3, the DNA is TGTGCCAGCGCCGAAACTAGCAATCAGCCCCAGCATTTT. It encodes CASAETSNQPQHF. V usage is TRBV6-1 and J usage is TRBJ1-5; no firm D call. V was shortened by 8 bases and J by 0 bases, with 8 bases between the two germline ends. The CDR3 is made up of 13 amino acids. The germline gives CDR1 MNHNS, CDR2 SASEGT.

In this sample, this clonotype turned up a few times. The chain joins TRBV27 to TRBJ1-1; no definite D call. The V end lost 6 bases, the J end lost 1 base, and 15 bases lay between the germline ends. CDR1 and CDR2 from the germline V gene are MNHEY and SMNVEV (reference sequence). The CDR3 consists of 15 residues. The CDR3 loop is CASRLGFLGNTEAFF. DNA of the CDR3: TGTGCCAGCAGGCTAGGGTTTTTGGGGAACACTGAAGCTTTCTTT.

This sequence joins TRBV7-9 and TRBJ2-1, with 13 bases matching TRBD2. From germline, CDR1 is SEHNR and CDR2 FQNEAQ (reference sequence). The CDR3 has 18 residues. V gave up 5 bases and J gave up 4 bases; unmatched junction bases: 11. CDR3 sequence (DNA): TGTGCCAGCAGCCTGACCCCGACTAGCGGGAGGAGGTACAATGAGCAGTTCTTC. Translating it yields CASSLTPTSGRRYNEQFF.

This clonotype has a handful of counts. This rearrangement joins TRBV5-1 to TRBJ2-1; the D gene is possibly TRBD2 (5 bases). Germline V gives CDR1 SGHRS, CDR2 YFSETQ. This CDR3 has 15 residues. V lost 5 bases and J 1 base, leaving 13 bases between the germline ends. Here the CDR3 DNA reads TGCGCCAGCAGTTCCGGGGTAGCGTCCTACAATGAGCAGTTCTTC. This sequence encodes CASSSGVASYNEQFF.

This clonotype turned up a few times. The chain has TRBV20-1 and TRBJ1-5; D possibly corresponds to TRBD1 (6 bases). This CDR3 contains 14 residues. Germline CDR1 reads DFQATT; CDR2 reads SNEGSKA (reference sequence). The V end was cut by 1 base, the J end by 5 bases, with 12 bases between. The DNA of the CDR3 is TGCAGTGCTAGAGTGGGACAACGTTATCAGCCCCAGCATTTT. Protein sequence: CSARVGQRYQPQHF.

This chain links TRBV10-3 with TRBJ1-1, with D perhaps TRBD1 (5 bases). Trimming shortened V by 2 bases and J by 5 bases, and 9 bases separated the two germline ends. The CDR3 has 13 residues. Germline V gives CDR1 ENHRY, CDR2 SYGVKD. Here the CDR3 reads CAISEGAGTEAFF. The CDR3 coding sequence is TGTGCCATCAGTGAGGGGGCTGGAACTGAAGCTTTCTTT.

This clonotype was picked up many times. The chain has TRBV11-2 and TRBJ1-6; 10 bases line up with TRBD1. The J segment lost 10 bases and the V segment lost 4 bases, leaving 13 bases of the junction unmatched. CDR1 SGHAT and CDR2 FQNNGV come from the germline V gene. This CDR3 contains 17 residues. CDR3 nucleotide sequence: TGTGCCAGCAGCTCTCCCCCCAGGGACAGGGGTTTATCACCCCTCCACTTT. Encoded protein: CASSSPPRDRGLSPLHF.

There are a few counts of this clonotype. The chain has TRBV9 and TRBJ1-2; maybe TRBD1 (5 bases). Germline CDR1 and CDR2: SGDLS and YYNGEE. V gave up 3 bases and J gave up 8 bases, with 20 bases separating them. CDR3 length equals 15 residues. The CDR3 region has the DNA TGTGCCAGCAGCGCGGGGACGGCCAAGTTATACGGCTACACCTTC. Protein product: CASSAGTAKLYGYTF.

The genes are TRBV3-1 and TRBJ2-7; 9 bases line up with TRBD1. Germline-derived CDR1 and CDR2 are LGHDT and YNNKEL (reference sequence). V lost 4 bases, J lost 3 bases, and 7 bases stayed unmatched. This CDR3 has 15 residues. CDR3 bases: TGTGCCAGCAGCCGAGGGACAGGGAGCTACTACGAGCAGTACTTC. It codes for CASSRGTGSYYEQYF.

This clonotype was detected only a few times. The J gene is TRBJ2-7, the V gene TRBV4-3, with D perhaps matching TRBD1 (6 bases). V shed 0 bases and J shed 2 bases, with 11 bases lying between them. CDR1 and CDR2 (germline): LGHNA, YSLEER. This CDR3 has 15 residues. The chain's CDR3 is CASSQEVQGTYEQYF. Here the CDR3 DNA reads TGCGCCAGCAGCCAAGAAGTACAGGGAACCTACGAGCAGTACTTC.

In this sample, this clonotype turned up a few times. The V and J genes are TRBV20-1 and TRBJ2-5, with TRBD1 matching over 7 bases. Trimming cost V 1 base and J 1 base; bases outside gene matches: 3. Germline CDR1 DFQATT, CDR2 SNEGSKA (reference sequence). This CDR3 is 14 amino acids long. The CDR3 is CSARGWDSQETQYF. In nucleotides, the CDR3 is TGCAGTGCTAGAGGATGGGACAGCCAAGAGACCCAGTACTTC.

Only a few counts were recorded for this clonotype. A read error may be the cause here, since a much bigger clone is one base away. The V and J genes are TRBV16 and TRBJ2-7, with D perhaps matching TRBD1 (5 bases). V gave up 1 base and J gave up 3 bases, with 7 bases separating them. The CDR3 runs to 13 residues. Germline CDR1 and CDR2: KGHSY and FQNENV. CDR3 coding DNA: TGTGCCAGCAGCCAATTCCAGGGCTACGAGCAGTACTTC. Translation gives CASSQFQGYEQYF.